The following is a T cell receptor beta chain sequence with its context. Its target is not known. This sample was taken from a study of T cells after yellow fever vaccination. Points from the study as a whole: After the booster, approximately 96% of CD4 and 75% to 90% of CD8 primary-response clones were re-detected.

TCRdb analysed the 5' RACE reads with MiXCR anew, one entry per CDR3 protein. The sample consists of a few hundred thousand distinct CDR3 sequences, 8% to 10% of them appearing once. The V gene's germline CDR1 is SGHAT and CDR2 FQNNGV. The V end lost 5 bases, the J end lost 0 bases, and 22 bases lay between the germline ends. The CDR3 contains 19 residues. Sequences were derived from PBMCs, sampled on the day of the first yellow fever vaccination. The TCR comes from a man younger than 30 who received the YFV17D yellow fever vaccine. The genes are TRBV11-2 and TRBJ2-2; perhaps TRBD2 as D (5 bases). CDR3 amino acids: CASSRSRTLRWPNTGELFF. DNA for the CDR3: TGTGCCAGCAGCCGAAGCCGGACTCTCAGGTGGCCGAACACCGGGGAGCTGTTTTTT. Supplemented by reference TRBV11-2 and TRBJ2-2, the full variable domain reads EAGVAQSPRYKIIEKRQSVAFWCNPISGHATLYWYQQILGQGPKLLIQFQNNGVVDDSQLPKDRFSAERLKGVDSTLKIQPAKLEDSAVYLCASSRSRTLRWPNTGELFFGEGSRLTVL.